Listed below are T cell receptor beta chains from one sample, sequenced in a study of T cell changes during pregnancy in multiple sclerosis. The protocol was immunoSEQ multiplex PCR, while the TCRdb copy is restricted to in-frame clones and leaves out a portion. The data show 25,000 to 40,000 clones, with about 87% seen just once and over 7.5% held by the top ten. Sequencing was performed on CD8+ T cells from peripheral blood mononuclear cells, taken before pregnancy. The receptors come from a female donor with multiple sclerosis, enrolled in a pregnancy study. CDR3s include the opening cysteine and the closing phenylalanine or tryptophan. Fields, in order: clone size, J gene, D gene, V gene, CDR3 protein, CDR3 DNA. The D gene is left open where the match is weak. Size values are once, few and many counts, or a class for expanded clones, and some rows have none.

clone size: -; J gene: TRBJ2-1; D gene: TRBD2; V gene: TRBV6-1; CDR3 protein: CASSAASGDHNEQFF; CDR3 DNA: TGTGCCAGCAGTGCCGCTAGCGGGGACCACAATGAGCAGTTCTTC
clone size: -; J gene: TRBJ2-1; D gene: -; V gene: TRBV7-2; CDR3 protein: CASSFPPTYNEQFF; CDR3 DNA: TGTGCCAGCAGCTTTCCGCCTACCTACAATGAGCAGTTCTTC
clone size: -; J gene: TRBJ2-5; D gene: -; V gene: TRBV9; CDR3 protein: CASSVYVGSSVETQYF; CDR3 DNA: TGTGCCAGCAGCGTATATGTCGGGAGTAGCGTGGAGACCCAGTACTTC
clone size: -; J gene: TRBJ1-4; D gene: -; V gene: TRBV4-1; CDR3 protein: CASSPLAGSNEKLFF; CDR3 DNA: TGCGCCAGCAGCCCCCTGGCAGGGTCTAATGAAAAACTGTTTTTT
clone size: -; J gene: TRBJ1-2; D gene: -; V gene: TRBV5-1; CDR3 protein: CASSLGAAGYTF; CDR3 DNA: TGCGCCAGCAGCTTGGGAGCCGCGGGCTACACCTTC
clone size: -; J gene: TRBJ2-2; D gene: TRBD1; V gene: TRBV28; CDR3 protein: CASRETGENTGELFF; CDR3 DNA: TGTGCCAGCAGAGAAACAGGGGAGAACACCGGGGAGCTGTTTTTT
clone size: medium-sized; J gene: TRBJ2-7; D gene: -; V gene: TRBV23-1; CDR3 protein: CASSRRDCTSEQYF; CDR3 DNA: TGCGCCAGCTCCCGGAGAGATTGTACGAGCGAGCAGTACTTC
clone size: -; J gene: TRBJ2-1; D gene: TRBD2; V gene: TRBV7-2; CDR3 protein: CASSPGLAGGPGNEQFF; CDR3 DNA: TGTGCCAGCAGCCCGGGACTAGCGGGAGGCCCGGGGAATGAGCAGTTCTTC
clone size: -; J gene: TRBJ1-5; D gene: -; V gene: TRBV27; CDR3 protein: CASSTDINQPQHF; CDR3 DNA: TGTGCCAGCAGTACAGACATTAATCAGCCCCAGCATTTT
clone size: once; J gene: TRBJ1-3; D gene: -; V gene: TRBV13; CDR3 protein: CASSLRSAGVTYF; CDR3 DNA: TGTGCCAGCAGCTTACGGTCCGCAGGGGTGACATATTTT
clone size: -; J gene: TRBJ2-2; D gene: TRBD2; V gene: TRBV6-5; CDR3 protein: CASKAGGRDTGELFF; CDR3 DNA: TGTGCCAGCAAAGCGGGGGGGAGGGACACCGGGGAGCTGTTTTTT
clone size: once; J gene: TRBJ2-5; D gene: -; V gene: TRBV6-5; CDR3 protein: CASSLDREETQYF; CDR3 DNA: TGTGCCAGCAGTTTGGACAGAGAAGAGACCCAGTACTTC
clone size: -; J gene: TRBJ2-1; D gene: TRBD2; V gene: TRBV4-2; CDR3 protein: CASSQGPSGSINEQFF; CDR3 DNA: TGTGCCAGCAGCCAAGGACCTAGCGGGAGTATAAATGAGCAGTTCTTC
clone size: -; J gene: TRBJ2-7; D gene: -; V gene: TRBV9; CDR3 protein: CASSETSGSSYEQYF; CDR3 DNA: TGTGCCAGCAGCGAAACGTCGGGGAGCTCCTACGAGCAGTACTTC
clone size: -; J gene: TRBJ2-7; D gene: -; V gene: TRBV25-1; CDR3 protein: CASSELGGRYF; CDR3 DNA: TGTGCCAGCAGTGAATTGGGGGGAAGGTACTTC
clone size: once; J gene: TRBJ2-3; D gene: -; V gene: TRBV21-1; CDR3 protein: CASSKVWRGGTDTQYF; CDR3 DNA: TGTGCCAGCAGCAAAGTTTGGCGGGGGGGCACAGATACGCAGTATTTT
clone size: -; J gene: TRBJ2-1; D gene: TRBD2; V gene: TRBV4-1; CDR3 protein: CASSQDSGRGRSNEQFF; CDR3 DNA: TGCGCCAGCAGCCAAGATTCCGGGCGGGGGAGGTCCAATGAGCAGTTCTTC
clone size: -; J gene: TRBJ2-7; D gene: TRBD2; V gene: TRBV9; CDR3 protein: CASSPAGGLIDEQYF; CDR3 DNA: TGTGCCAGCAGCCCCGCGGGAGGCCTGATAGACGAGCAGTACTTC
clone size: -; J gene: TRBJ2-7; D gene: TRBD2; V gene: TRBV7-2; CDR3 protein: CASRGTSGGAMYEQYF; CDR3 DNA: TGTGCCAGCAGGGGGACTAGCGGGGGGGCCATGTACGAGCAGTACTTC
clone size: -; J gene: TRBJ1-1; D gene: -; V gene: TRBV5-1; CDR3 protein: CASSLGWDIENTEAFF; CDR3 DNA: TGCGCCAGCAGCTTAGGCTGGGACATAGAGAACACTGAAGCTTTCTTT
clone size: few; J gene: TRBJ1-1; D gene: -; V gene: TRBV15; CDR3 protein: CATSRVVYTEAFF; CDR3 DNA: TGTGCCACCAGCAGAGTAGTGTACACTGAAGCTTTCTTT
clone size: -; J gene: TRBJ1-1; D gene: TRBD1; V gene: TRBV23-1; CDR3 protein: CASSQSPPKSGIRQGITGTEAFF; CDR3 DNA: TGCGCCAGCAGTCAATCGCCCCCCAAATCCGGGATAAGACAGGGGATTACAGGGACTGAAGCTTTCTTT
clone size: -; J gene: TRBJ2-7; D gene: -; V gene: TRBV13; CDR3 protein: CASSLGQSPYEQYF; CDR3 DNA: TGTGCCAGCAGCTTAGGACAATCCCCCTACGAGCAGTACTTC
clone size: -; J gene: TRBJ1-5; D gene: -; V gene: TRBV7-9; CDR3 protein: CAGSRGDSNQPQHF; CDR3 DNA: TGTGCCGGAAGCCGGGGAGATAGCAATCAGCCCCAGCATTTT
clone size: -; J gene: TRBJ1-1; D gene: -; V gene: TRBV30; CDR3 protein: CAWSVSTNTEAFF; CDR3 DNA: TGTGCCTGGAGTGTATCGACTAACACTGAAGCTTTCTTT
clone size: -; J gene: TRBJ2-1; D gene: TRBD2; V gene: TRBV28; CDR3 protein: CASSLGLLGSGRYPYNEQFF; CDR3 DNA: TGTGCCAGCAGTTTGGGATTACTGGGTAGCGGGAGATATCCCTACAATGAGCAGTTCTTC
clone size: few; J gene: TRBJ1-1; D gene: -; V gene: TRBV2; CDR3 protein: CASIPGMNTEAFF; CDR3 DNA: TGTGCCAGCATCCCAGGGATGAACACTGAAGCTTTCTTT
clone size: -; J gene: TRBJ1-2; D gene: TRBD1; V gene: TRBV5-4; CDR3 protein: CASSAGTGNTYGYTF; CDR3 DNA: TGTGCCAGCAGCGCAGGGACAGGGAATACCTATGGCTACACCTTC
clone size: few; J gene: TRBJ1-5; D gene: -; V gene: TRBV11-3; CDR3 protein: CASSLSGDNQPQHF; CDR3 DNA: TGTGCCAGCAGCTTATCAGGGGACAATCAGCCCCAGCATTTT
clone size: -; J gene: TRBJ1-2; D gene: -; V gene: TRBV27; CDR3 protein: CASSLNGQGNGYTF; CDR3 DNA: TGTGCCAGCAGTTTAAACGGCCAGGGCAATGGCTACACCTTC
clone size: -; J gene: TRBJ2-7; D gene: -; V gene: TRBV11-3; CDR3 protein: CASSQSQGSYEQYF; CDR3 DNA: TGTGCCAGCAGCCAGTCTCAGGGATCCTACGAGCAGTACTTC
clone size: -; J gene: TRBJ1-4; D gene: -; V gene: TRBV29-1; CDR3 protein: CSAYNEKLFF; CDR3 DNA: TGCAGCGCCTATAATGAAAAACTGTTTTTT
clone size: -; J gene: TRBJ1-4; D gene: TRBD1; V gene: TRBV10-3; CDR3 protein: CAISDIQGRATEKLFF; CDR3 DNA: TGTGCCATCAGTGATATACAGGGGCGCGCGACGGAAAAACTGTTTTTT
clone size: -; J gene: TRBJ1-4; D gene: -; V gene: TRBV5-1; CDR3 protein: CASSGDPGEKLFF; CDR3 DNA: TGCGCCAGCAGCGGTGACCCAGGAGAAAAACTGTTTTTT
clone size: once; J gene: TRBJ2-3; D gene: TRBD2; V gene: TRBV27; CDR3 protein: CASSLNFPNSGGASDTQYF; CDR3 DNA: TGTGCCAGCAGTTTAAATTTCCCGAATAGCGGGGGGGCCTCCGATACGCAGTATTTT
clone size: -; J gene: TRBJ1-2; D gene: TRBD1; V gene: TRBV5-4; CDR3 protein: CASSLARGQGVGYTF; CDR3 DNA: TGTGCCAGCAGCTTGGCCCGGGGACAGGGGGTTGGCTACACCTTC
clone size: -; J gene: TRBJ2-7; D gene: -; V gene: TRBV19; CDR3 protein: CASSILGDYEQYF; CDR3 DNA: TGTGCCAGTAGTATACTCGGGGATTACGAGCAGTACTTC
clone size: -; J gene: TRBJ2-2; D gene: -; V gene: TRBV11-2; CDR3 protein: CASSPSRTGELFF; CDR3 DNA: TGTGCCAGCAGCCCCTCTAGGACCGGGGAGCTGTTTTTT
clone size: -; J gene: TRBJ1-3; D gene: -; V gene: TRBV5-4; CDR3 protein: CASSLGQSGNTIYF; CDR3 DNA: TGTGCCAGCAGCCTGGGACAATCTGGAAACACCATATATTTT
clone size: once; J gene: TRBJ2-3; D gene: -; V gene: TRBV9; CDR3 protein: CASGATDTQYF; CDR3 DNA: TGTGCCAGCGGAGCCACAGATACGCAGTATTTT